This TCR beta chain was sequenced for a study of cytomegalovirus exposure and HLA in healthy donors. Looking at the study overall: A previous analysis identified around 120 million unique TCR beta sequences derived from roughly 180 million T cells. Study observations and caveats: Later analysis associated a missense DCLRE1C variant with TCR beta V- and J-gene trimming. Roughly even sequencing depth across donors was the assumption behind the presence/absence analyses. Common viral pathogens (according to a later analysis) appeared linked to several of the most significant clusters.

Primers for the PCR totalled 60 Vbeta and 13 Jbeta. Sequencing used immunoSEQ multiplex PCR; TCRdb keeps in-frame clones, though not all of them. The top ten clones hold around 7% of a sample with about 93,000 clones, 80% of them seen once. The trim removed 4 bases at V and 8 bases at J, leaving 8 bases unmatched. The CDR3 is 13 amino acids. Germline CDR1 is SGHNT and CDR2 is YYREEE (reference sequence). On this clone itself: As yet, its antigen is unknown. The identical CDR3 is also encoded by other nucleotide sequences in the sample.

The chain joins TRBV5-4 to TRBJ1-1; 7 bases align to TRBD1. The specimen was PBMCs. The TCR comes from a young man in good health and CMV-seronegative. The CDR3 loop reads CASSRDRVAEAFF. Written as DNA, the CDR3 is TGTGCCAGCAGCCGAGACAGGGTCGCCGAAGCTTTCTTT.